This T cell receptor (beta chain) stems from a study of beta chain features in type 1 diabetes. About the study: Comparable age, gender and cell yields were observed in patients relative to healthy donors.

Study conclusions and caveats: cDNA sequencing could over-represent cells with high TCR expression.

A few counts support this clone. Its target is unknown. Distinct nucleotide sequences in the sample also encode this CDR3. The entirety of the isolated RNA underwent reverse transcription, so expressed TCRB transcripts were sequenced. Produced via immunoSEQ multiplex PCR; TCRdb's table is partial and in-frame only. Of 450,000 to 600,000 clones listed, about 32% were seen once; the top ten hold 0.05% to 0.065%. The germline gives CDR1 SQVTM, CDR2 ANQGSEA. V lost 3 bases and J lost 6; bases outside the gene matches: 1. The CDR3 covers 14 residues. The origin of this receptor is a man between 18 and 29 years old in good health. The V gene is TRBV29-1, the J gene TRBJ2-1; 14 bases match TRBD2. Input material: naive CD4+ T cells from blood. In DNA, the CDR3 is TGCAGCGTTGAGACTAGCGGGAGGGCCAATGAGCAGTTCTTC. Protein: CSVETSGRANEQFF.